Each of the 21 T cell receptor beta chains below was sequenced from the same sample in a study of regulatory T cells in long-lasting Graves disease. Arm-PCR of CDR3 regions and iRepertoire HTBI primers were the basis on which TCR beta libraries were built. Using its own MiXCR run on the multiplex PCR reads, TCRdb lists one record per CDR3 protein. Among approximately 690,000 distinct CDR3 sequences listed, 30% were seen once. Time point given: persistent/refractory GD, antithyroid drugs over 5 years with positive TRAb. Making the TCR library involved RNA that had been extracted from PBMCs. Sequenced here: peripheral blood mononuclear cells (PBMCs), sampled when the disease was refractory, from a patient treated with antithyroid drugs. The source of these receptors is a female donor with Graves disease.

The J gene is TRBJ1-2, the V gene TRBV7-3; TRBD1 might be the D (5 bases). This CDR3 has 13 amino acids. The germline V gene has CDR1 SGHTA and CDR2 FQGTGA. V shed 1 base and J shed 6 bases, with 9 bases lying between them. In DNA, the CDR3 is TGTGCCAGCAGCTTAATCGCGGGGGATGGCTACACCTTC. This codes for CASSLIAGDGYTF. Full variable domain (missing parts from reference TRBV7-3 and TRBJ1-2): GAGVSQTPSNKVTEKGKYVELRCDPISGHTALYWYRQSLGQGPEFLIYFQGTGAADDSGLPNDRFFAVRPEGSVSTLKIQRTERGDSAVYLCASSLIAGDGYTFGSGTRLTVV.

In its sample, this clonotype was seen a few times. This CDR3 reads CSARDPYSGGPKETQYF. CDR3 nucleotides: TGCAGTGCTAGAGACCCCTACTCCGGTGGGCCCAAAGAGACCCAGTACTTC. This rearrangement joins TRBV20-1 to TRBJ2-5, with no clear D. Per the germline V gene, CDR1 is DFQATT and CDR2 is SNEGSKA (reference sequence). Trimming removed 0 bases from V and 3 bases from J, with 20 bases in between. The CDR3 has 17 residues.

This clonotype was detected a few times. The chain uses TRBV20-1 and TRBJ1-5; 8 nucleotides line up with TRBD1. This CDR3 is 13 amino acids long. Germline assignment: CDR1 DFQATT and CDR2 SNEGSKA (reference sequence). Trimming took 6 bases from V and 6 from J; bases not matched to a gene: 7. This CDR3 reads CSANDRGRQPQHF. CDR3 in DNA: TGCAGTGCCAACGACAGGGGCCGTCAGCCCCAGCATTTT.

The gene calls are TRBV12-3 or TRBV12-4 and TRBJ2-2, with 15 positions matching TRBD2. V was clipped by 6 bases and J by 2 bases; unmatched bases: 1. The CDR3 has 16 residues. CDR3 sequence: CASRGLAGGNTGELFF. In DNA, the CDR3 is TGTGCCAGCAGGGGACTAGCGGGAGGTAACACCGGGGAGCTGTTTTTT.

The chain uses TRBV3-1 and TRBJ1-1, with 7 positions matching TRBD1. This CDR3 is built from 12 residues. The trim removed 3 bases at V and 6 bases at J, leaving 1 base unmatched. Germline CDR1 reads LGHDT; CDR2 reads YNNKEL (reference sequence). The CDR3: CASSHDRAEAFF. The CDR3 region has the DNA TGTGCCAGCAGCCACGACAGGGCTGAAGCTTTCTTT.

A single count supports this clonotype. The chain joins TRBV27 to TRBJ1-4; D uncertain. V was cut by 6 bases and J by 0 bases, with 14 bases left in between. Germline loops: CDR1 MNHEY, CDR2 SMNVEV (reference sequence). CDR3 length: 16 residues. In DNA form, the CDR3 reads TGTGCCAGCAGCCCGCAAGGACTTGCAACTAATGAAAAACTGTTTTTT. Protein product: CASSPQGLATNEKLFF.

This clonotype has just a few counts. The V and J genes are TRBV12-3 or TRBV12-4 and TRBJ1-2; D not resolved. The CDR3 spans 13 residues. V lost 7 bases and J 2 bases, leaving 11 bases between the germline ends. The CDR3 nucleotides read TGTGCCAGCACCGTACACGAGAACTATGGCTACACCTTC. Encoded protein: CASTVHENYGYTF.

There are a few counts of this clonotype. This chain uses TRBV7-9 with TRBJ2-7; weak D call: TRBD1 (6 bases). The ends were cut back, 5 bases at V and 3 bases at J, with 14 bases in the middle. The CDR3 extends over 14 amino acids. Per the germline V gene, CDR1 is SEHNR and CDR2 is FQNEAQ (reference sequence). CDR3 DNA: TGTGCCAGCAGCCCCGGGACACAACTCTACGAGCAGTACTTC. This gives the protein CASSPGTQLYEQYF.

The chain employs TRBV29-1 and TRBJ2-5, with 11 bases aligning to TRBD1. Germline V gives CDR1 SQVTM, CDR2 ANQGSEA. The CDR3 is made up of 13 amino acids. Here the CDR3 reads CTGGTGGQETQYF. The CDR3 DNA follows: TGCACCGGGGGGACAGGGGGCCAAGAGACCCAGTACTTC. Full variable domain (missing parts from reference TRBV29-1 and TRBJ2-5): SAVISQKPSRDICQRGTSLTIQCQVDSQVTMMFWYRQQPGQSLTLIATANQGSEATYESGFVIDKFPISRPNLTFSTLTVSNMSPEDSSIYLCTGGTGGQETQYFGPGTRLLVL.

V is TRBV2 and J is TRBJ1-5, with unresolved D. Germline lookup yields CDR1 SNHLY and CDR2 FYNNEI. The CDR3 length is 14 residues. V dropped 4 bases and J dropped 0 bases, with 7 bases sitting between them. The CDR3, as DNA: TGTGCCAGCAGTGGGGCTTATAGCAATCAGCCCCAGCATTTT. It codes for CASSGAYSNQPQHF.

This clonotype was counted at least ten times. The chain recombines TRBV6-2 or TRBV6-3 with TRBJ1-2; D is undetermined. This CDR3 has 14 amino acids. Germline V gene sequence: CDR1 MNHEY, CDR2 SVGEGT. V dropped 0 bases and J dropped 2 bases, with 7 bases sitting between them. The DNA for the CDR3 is TGTGCCAGCAGTTACTCTCCAGCAAACTATGGCTACACCTTC. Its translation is CASSYSPANYGYTF.

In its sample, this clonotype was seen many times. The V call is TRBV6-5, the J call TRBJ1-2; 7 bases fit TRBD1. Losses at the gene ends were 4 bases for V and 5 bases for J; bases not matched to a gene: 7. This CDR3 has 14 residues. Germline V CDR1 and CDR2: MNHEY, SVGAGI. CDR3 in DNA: TGTGCCAGCAGTTCGGGGACAGAGTGGTATGGCTACACCTTC. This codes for CASSSGTEWYGYTF.

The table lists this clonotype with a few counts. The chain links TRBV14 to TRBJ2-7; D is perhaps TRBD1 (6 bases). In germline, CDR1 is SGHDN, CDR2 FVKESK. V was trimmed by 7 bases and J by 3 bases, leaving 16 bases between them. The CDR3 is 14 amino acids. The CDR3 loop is CASTQGLGDYEQYF. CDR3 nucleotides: TGTGCCAGCACCCAGGGGTTAGGGGACTACGAGCAGTACTTC.

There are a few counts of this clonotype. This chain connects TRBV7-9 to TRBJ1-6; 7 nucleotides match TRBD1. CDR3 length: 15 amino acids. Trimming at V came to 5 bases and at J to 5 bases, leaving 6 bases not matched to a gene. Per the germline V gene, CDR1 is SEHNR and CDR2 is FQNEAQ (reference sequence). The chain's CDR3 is CASSATGTDNSPLHF. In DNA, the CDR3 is TGTGCCAGCAGCGCTACCGGGACAGATAATTCACCCCTCCACTTT.

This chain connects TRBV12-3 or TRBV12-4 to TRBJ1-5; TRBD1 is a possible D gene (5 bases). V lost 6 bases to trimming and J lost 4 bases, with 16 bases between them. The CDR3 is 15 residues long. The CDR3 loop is CASSPRRDPNQPQHF. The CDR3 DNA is TGTGCCAGCAGCCCGCGCCGGGACCCAAATCAGCCCCAGCATTTT.

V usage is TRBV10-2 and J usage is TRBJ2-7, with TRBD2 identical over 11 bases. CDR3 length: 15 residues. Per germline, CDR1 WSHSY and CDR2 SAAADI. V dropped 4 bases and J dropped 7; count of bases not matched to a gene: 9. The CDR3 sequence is CASSATSGKSGEQYF. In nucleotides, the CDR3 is TGCGCCAGCAGTGCGACTAGCGGGAAGTCTGGTGAGCAGTACTTC.

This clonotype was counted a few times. The CDR3 DNA sequence: TGTGCCAGCAGCTTAGCGCCCCGGCGTGAGCAGTACTTC. It codes for CASSLAPRREQYF. The genes are TRBV11-2 and TRBJ2-7, with unresolved D. V lost 1 base, J lost 7 bases, and 11 bases lay in between. The CDR3 length is 13 residues. Germline CDR1 SGHAT, CDR2 FQNNGV.

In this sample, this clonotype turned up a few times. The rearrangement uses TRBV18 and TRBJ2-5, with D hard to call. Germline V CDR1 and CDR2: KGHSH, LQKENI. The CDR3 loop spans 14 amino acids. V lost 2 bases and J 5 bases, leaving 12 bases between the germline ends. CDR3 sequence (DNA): TGTGCCAGCTCACCAGCGGACCTGGTGGAGACCCAGTACTTC. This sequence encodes CASSPADLVETQYF.

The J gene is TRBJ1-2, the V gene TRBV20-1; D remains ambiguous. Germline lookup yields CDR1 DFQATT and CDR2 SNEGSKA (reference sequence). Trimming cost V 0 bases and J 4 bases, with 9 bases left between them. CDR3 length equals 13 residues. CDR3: CSARDLRLYGYTF. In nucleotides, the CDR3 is TGCAGTGCTAGAGATCTCCGCCTCTATGGCTACACCTTC.

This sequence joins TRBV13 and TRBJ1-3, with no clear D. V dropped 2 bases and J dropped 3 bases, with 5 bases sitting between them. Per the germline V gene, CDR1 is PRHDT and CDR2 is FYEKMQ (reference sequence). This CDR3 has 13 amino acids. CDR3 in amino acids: CASSLKGGNTIYF. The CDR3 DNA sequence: TGTGCCAGCAGCTTAAAAGGTGGAAACACCATATATTTT.

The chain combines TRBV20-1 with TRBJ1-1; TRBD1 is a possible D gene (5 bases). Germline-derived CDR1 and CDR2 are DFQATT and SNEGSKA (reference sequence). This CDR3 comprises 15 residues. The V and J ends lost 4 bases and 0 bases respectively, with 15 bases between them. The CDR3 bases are TGCAGTGCTAAAGGGGAGTACCTAATGAACACTGAAGCTTTCTTT. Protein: CSAKGEYLMNTEAFF.